The 20 T cell receptor beta chains reported below all come from one sample, sequenced in a study of spatial heterogeneity in lung cancer. The sample's time point: sample taken at primary tumor resection. Material for sequencing was whole RNA from tumor, nontumor lung or frozen PBMC, left unsorted. TCRdb recomputed calls from the 5' RACE reads with MiXCR, one row per CDR3 protein. Of approximately 12,000 distinct CDR3 sequences in the sample, roughly 5.2% were seen once. The sequenced sample was lung tumor tissue, obtained at surgery. All receptors come from a human donor with early-stage non-small cell lung cancer.

This clonotype was seen ten or more times. Because this beta chain is a stray read in a library intended to capture alpha chains, its abundance should not be given much weight. The V and J genes are TRBV21-1 and TRBJ2-2; the table calls TRBD1, which could not be checked here. TRBV21-1 is tagged as a pseudogene. CDR3 size: 18 residues. The CDR3 DNA reads TGTGCCAGCAGCAAAGCCCATCCCGGGACAGGGGGCACCGGGGAGCTGTTTTTT. Its protein product is CASSKAHPGTGGTGELFF.

This clonotype occurred many times. This beta chain is an unintended read in a library built for alpha chains; its size means little. The rearrangement links TRBV12-3 or TRBV12-4 to TRBJ1-5, with D possibly matching TRBD1 (5 bases). Between the trimmed V and J ends, which lost 6 bases and 0 bases, there was a span of 12 bases. The CDR3 spans 15 residues. The CDR3 loop reads CASRAQGNSNQPQHF. The CDR3 DNA follows: TGTGCCAGCAGGGCTCAGGGAAATAGCAATCAGCCCCAGCATTTT.

This clonotype was picked up many times. Because this beta chain is a stray read in a library intended to capture alpha chains, its abundance should not be given much weight. The chain is built from TRBV7-3 and TRBJ2-5; 8 nucleotides line up with TRBD1. In germline, CDR1 is SGHTA, CDR2 FQGTGA. The CDR3 runs 15 residues. V lost 5 bases, J lost 5 bases, and 10 bases stayed unmatched. The CDR3 spells CASSVGQGGVETQYF. The CDR3 coding sequence is TGTGCCAGCAGCGTTGGACAGGGAGGAGTGGAGACCCAGTACTTC.

This clonotype has ten or more counts. A library prepared for alpha chains yielded this beta chain as an off-target read; its size is of little meaning. The genes are TRBV12-5 and TRBJ2-1; 8 bases line up with TRBD1. Germline V lookup: CDR1 LGHNT, CDR2 FRNRAP. The CDR3 sequence is 14 residues long. The J segment lost 7 bases and the V segment lost 6 bases, leaving 8 bases of the junction unmatched. In nucleotides, the CDR3 is TGTGCTAGTGGACCCGGACAGGGAGCAAATGAGCAGTTCTTC. Translated: CASGPGQGANEQFF.

This clonotype was found many times. This beta chain was picked up by a library intended for alpha chains and is off target, so its count carries little meaning. The chain uses TRBV7-2 and TRBJ1-2; D call uncertain. The CDR3 is 12 residues long. Trimming left V 5 bases short and J 6 bases short, with 10 bases between. In germline, CDR1 is SGHTA, CDR2 FQGNSA. CDR3 nucleotide sequence: TGTGCCAGCAGCCCCAGATCCCATGGCTACACCTTC. Translation gives CASSPRSHGYTF.

This clonotype was found many times. This beta chain is off target for a library built for alpha chains, so its abundance means little. The chain employs TRBV28 and TRBJ1-2; D gene uncertain. CDR1 and CDR2 (germline): MDHEN, SYDVKM. Trimming stripped 1 base from V and 6 bases from J, with 6 bases between. The CDR3 runs to 12 residues. This CDR3 reads CASSLLLHGYTF. The DNA for the CDR3 is TGTGCCAGCAGTTTATTACTCCATGGCTACACCTTC.

In its sample, this clonotype was seen many times. A library made for alpha chains picked up this beta chain off target, so its size means little. The V and J genes are TRBV6-2 or TRBV6-3 and TRBJ2-2, with TRBD1 matching over 8 bases. This CDR3 region has 15 residues. Germline CDR1 MNHEY, CDR2 SVGEGT. V was pared by 5 bases and J by 4 bases, with 6 bases of the junction left unmatched. As DNA, the CDR3 is TGTGCCAGCAGTGACCCAGGGGGCGGCACCGGGGAGCTGTTTTTT. This encodes CASSDPGGGTGELFF.

This clonotype was picked up many times. This beta chain turned up in a library designed for alpha chains; as an off-target read, its abundance says little. The chain links TRBV30 to TRBJ1-6; possible D gene TRBD1, 5 bases. V lost 4 bases to trimming and J lost 4 bases, with 11 bases between them. The V gene's germline CDR1 is GTSNPN and CDR2 SVGIG (reference sequence). CDR3 length: 14 residues. The CDR3 bases are TGTGCCTGGAACGAAAGGGGATATAATTCACCCCTCCACTTT. Its translation: CAWNERGYNSPLHF.

This clonotype rates as medium-sized. In a library made to pick up alpha chains, this beta chain is a stray read with a size that means little. The rearrangement uses TRBV5-8 and TRBJ1-2; D is ambiguous. CDR1 is SGHTS and CDR2 is YDEGEE in the germline V gene. V lost 2 bases to trimming and J lost 6 bases, with 11 bases between them. CDR3 length: 13 residues. The CDR3 spells CASSFGHPDGYTF. The CDR3 nucleotides are TGTGCCAGCAGCTTCGGTCATCCTGATGGCTACACCTTC. Based on the CDR3 plus reference TRBV5-8 and TRBJ1-2, the full variable domain is EAGVTQSPTHLIKTRGQQATLRCSPISGHTSVYWYQQALGLGLQFLLWYDEGEERNRGNFPPRFSGRQFPNYSSELNVNALELEDSALYLCASSFGHPDGYTFGSGTRLTVV.

This clonotype was counted many times. This beta chain was picked up by a library intended for alpha chains and is off target, so its count carries little meaning. This rearrangement joins TRBV27 to TRBJ2-4; D unclear. Germline-derived CDR1 and CDR2 are MNHEY and SMNVEV (reference sequence). The CDR3 has 16 residues. The V end lost 3 bases, the J end lost 0 bases, and 12 bases lay between the germline ends. CDR3 sequence: CASSFGPNRAKNIQYF. CDR3 in DNA: TGTGCCAGCAGTTTTGGCCCCAATCGAGCCAAAAACATTCAGTACTTC.

A word on this clonotype: With the library built for alpha chains, this beta chain is off target and its frequency is not meaningful. The chain uses TRBV9 and TRBJ2-1; the match to TRBD1 covers 7 bases. The CDR3 has 15 amino acids. V was clipped by 4 bases and J by 0 bases; unmatched bases: 4. CDR1 and CDR2 (germline): SGDLS, YYNGEE. The CDR3 DNA reads as TGTGCCAGCAGCTCCAACAGGGGCTCCTACAATGAGCAGTTCTTC. Translating it yields CASSSNRGSYNEQFF.

In its sample, this clonotype is medium-sized. This beta chain lies outside the target of a library built for alpha chains; its clone size means little. V is TRBV28 and J is TRBJ2-2, with D possibly matching TRBD1 (5 bases). Germline V gene data show CDR1 as MDHEN and CDR2 as SYDVKM. V gave up 5 bases and J gave up 4 bases, with 11 bases separating them. CDR3 size: 14 residues. Written as DNA, the CDR3 is TGTGCCAGCAGTCGGCAGGGCGGCACCGGGGAGCTGTTTTTT. Translation: CASSRQGGTGELFF.

This clonotype was picked up many times. This beta chain is an off-target read within a library intended for alpha chains, so its frequency means little. The genes are TRBV7-2 and TRBJ2-3; TRBD2 might be the D (6 bases). V shed 5 bases and J shed 4 bases, with 16 bases lying between them. The germline V gene has CDR1 SGHTA and CDR2 FQGNSA. The CDR3 runs 15 residues. This CDR3 reads CASSPIGGKADTQYF. The CDR3 DNA is TGTGCCAGCAGCCCAATTGGGGGGAAAGCAGATACGCAGTATTTT.

In its sample, this clonotype was seen many times. As an off-target read in a library built for alpha chains, this beta chain has a frequency of little significance. This chain joins TRBV10-3 and TRBJ1-2, with D unclear. V dropped 2 bases and J dropped 0 bases, with 4 bases sitting between them. The germline V gene has CDR1 ENHRY and CDR2 SYGVKD. The CDR3 consists of 13 residues. The DNA of the CDR3 is TGTGCCATCAGTGAGCCGACTAACTATGGCTACACCTTC. Encoded protein: CAISEPTNYGYTF.

This clonotype was seen repeatedly, ten times or more. This beta chain came through as a stray read in a library set up for alpha chains, and its size says little. J is TRBJ1-5 and V is TRBV12-3 or TRBV12-4; 7 nucleotides align to TRBD1. Unmatched junction bases numbered 8, after V lost 0 bases and J lost 9 bases. This CDR3 spans 15 amino acids. CDR3 DNA: TGTGCCAGCAGTTTAGCCGGGACAGCCGAGCCGCCCCAGCATTTT. It yields the protein CASSLAGTAEPPQHF.

This clonotype was counted ten times or more. This beta chain slipped into a library made for alpha chains as a stray read, so its size is not meaningful. The genes are TRBV14 and TRBJ1-4; the match to TRBD1 covers 8 bases. The CDR3 totals 13 residues. V lost 3 bases and J lost 10; bases outside the gene matches: 4. CDR1 and CDR2 from the germline V gene are SGHDN and FVKESK. The chain's CDR3 is CASSHGTGGKLFF. The CDR3 region has the DNA TGTGCCAGCAGCCATGGGACAGGTGGAAAACTGTTTTTT.

This clonotype has a count of ten or more. The library was built for alpha chains, so this beta chain is an off-target read and its size means little. The V and J genes are TRBV9 and TRBJ2-2; no definite D call. This CDR3 region has 14 residues. Germline V CDR1 and CDR2: SGDLS, YYNGEE. V was clipped by 0 bases and J by 7 bases, with 10 bases between them. CDR3 region: CASSVGVGFGELFF. DNA of the CDR3: TGTGCCAGCAGCGTAGGGGTAGGCTTCGGGGAGCTGTTTTTT.

This clonotype was observed many times. In a library made to pick up alpha chains, this beta chain is a stray read with a size that means little. The genes are TRBV6-2 or TRBV6-3 and TRBJ2-2; 7 nucleotides match TRBD1. This CDR3 spans 14 amino acids. Unmatched junction bases numbered 2, after V lost 6 bases and J lost 1 base. Germline lookup yields CDR1 MNHEY and CDR2 SVGEGT. For the CDR3, the DNA is TGTGCCAGCAGCAGACAGGGGAACACCGGGGAGCTGTTTTTT. Translation gives CASSRQGNTGELFF.

Many counts were recorded for this clonotype. This beta chain is an unintended read in a library built for alpha chains; its size means little. The chain joins TRBV28 to TRBJ2-5; 13 bases agree with TRBD2. The J segment lost 1 base and the V segment lost 5 bases, leaving 4 bases of the junction unmatched. From germline, CDR1 is MDHEN and CDR2 SYDVKM. The CDR3 length is 16 residues. CDR3 loop: CASSPGTSGIQETQYF. DNA for the CDR3: TGTGCCAGCAGTCCCGGGACTAGCGGGATCCAAGAGACCCAGTACTTC.

This clonotype was counted at least ten times. A library made for alpha chains picked up this beta chain off target, so its size means little. The chain employs TRBV14 and TRBJ1-6; D call uncertain. V was shortened by 4 bases and J by 0 bases, with 10 bases between the two germline ends. The CDR3 runs to 16 residues. Germline CDR1 is SGHDN and CDR2 is FVKESK. The CDR3 reads CASSRLGSSYNSPLHF. CDR3 DNA: TGTGCCAGCAGCCGCTTGGGGAGCTCCTATAATTCACCCCTCCACTTT.